Listed below are T cell receptor beta chains from one sample, sequenced in a study of blood T cells in healthy people across ages. TCRdb independently ran MiXCR on the 5' RACE reads; one entry per CDR3 protein. The data contain 450,000 to 650,000 distinct CDR3 sequences, nearly 25% of them seen just once; the ten biggest clones take up less than 9%. The same sample was also studied in work on T cells of mothers and their children.

The sequenced material came from blood. These receptors were obtained from a boy aged 5-17 years in good health. Both conserved end residues are trimmed from each CDR3.

cdr3_length: 13
v_call: TRBV12-3/TRBV12-4
cdr3_aa: ASRLLGTTKETQY

cdr3_length: 13
v_call: TRBV28
cdr3_aa: ASRTIQAHNQPQH

cdr3_length: 12
v_call: TRBV7-9
cdr3_aa: ASSGAGVTNEQF

cdr3_length: 12
v_call: TRBV7-6
cdr3_aa: ASSPRDRGDEQY

cdr3_length: 12
v_call: TRBV4-3
cdr3_aa: ASSQEGTTGELF

cdr3_length: 13
v_call: TRBV10-3
cdr3_aa: AVSEGQGLDNEQF

cdr3_length: 10
v_call: TRBV12-3/TRBV12-4
cdr3_aa: ASSLVQRGYT

cdr3_length: 11
v_call: TRBV9
cdr3_aa: ASSVVRVDGYT

cdr3_length: 13
v_call: TRBV2
cdr3_aa: ASSRTAQLNYGYT

cdr3_length: 13
v_call: TRBV28
cdr3_aa: ASRWEASANEKLF

cdr3_length: 11
v_call: TRBV29-1
cdr3_aa: SVNPTSRETQY

cdr3_length: 13
v_call: TRBV7-2
cdr3_aa: ASSTTSDRVGAQY

cdr3_length: 14
v_call: TRBV20-1
cdr3_aa: SALGGTVSANYGYT

cdr3_length: 14
v_call: TRBV7-2
cdr3_aa: ASSQTGTGVVETQY

cdr3_length: 12
v_call: TRBV20-1
cdr3_aa: SAREGNSNQPQH

cdr3_length: 15
v_call: TRBV5-1
cdr3_aa: ASSLSPAGGSYNEQF

cdr3_length: 12
v_call: TRBV9
cdr3_aa: ASSDRQGWDEQF

cdr3_length: 11
v_call: TRBV7-9
cdr3_aa: ASTSWANTEAF

cdr3_length: 11
v_call: TRBV13
cdr3_aa: ASSLEADTEAF

cdr3_length: 11
v_call: TRBV7-9
cdr3_aa: ASSVDSGYGYT

cdr3_length: 14
v_call: TRBV7-8
cdr3_aa: ASSPRQGIVPGELF

cdr3_length: 13
v_call: TRBV13
cdr3_aa: ASSLEREGTDTQY

cdr3_length: 12
v_call: TRBV6-6
cdr3_aa: ASSYDGGYTEAF

cdr3_length: 11
v_call: TRBV5-1
cdr3_aa: ASGDSGSYEQY

cdr3_length: 14
v_call: TRBV6-5
cdr3_aa: ASSYLSGTRVNEQF

cdr3_length: 12
v_call: TRBV20-1
cdr3_aa: SARDPLYPYEQY

cdr3_length: 12
v_call: TRBV4-1
cdr3_aa: ASGAGRGYNEQF

cdr3_length: 12
v_call: TRBV7-2
cdr3_aa: ASSFPTGRGGYT

cdr3_length: 13
v_call: TRBV9
cdr3_aa: ASSVEGQGNQPQH

cdr3_length: 14
v_call: TRBV4-3
cdr3_aa: ASSQGYRGRDPEAF

cdr3_length: 12
v_call: TRBV7-9
cdr3_aa: ASSLGGRYNEQF

cdr3_length: 14
v_call: TRBV28
cdr3_aa: AGSLLTSGSYNEQF

cdr3_length: 10
v_call: TRBV20-1
cdr3_aa: SAQAPSGIQY

cdr3_length: 10
v_call: TRBV6-2/TRBV6-3
cdr3_aa: ASKDPQETQY

cdr3_length: 14
v_call: TRBV7-9
cdr3_aa: ASSSGTGGLVDGYT

cdr3_length: 14
v_call: TRBV7-3
cdr3_aa: ASKMLAGWFTGELF

cdr3_length: 14
v_call: TRBV4-1
cdr3_aa: ASSHILRDIKNIQY

cdr3_length: 11
v_call: TRBV20-1
cdr3_aa: SARNYFQETQY

cdr3_length: 14
v_call: TRBV6-5
cdr3_aa: ASSSGTSVRGGELF

cdr3_length: 12
v_call: TRBV6-6
cdr3_aa: ASSYVDGRYEQY

cdr3_length: 13
v_call: TRBV20-1
cdr3_aa: SARQTGRSSYEQY

cdr3_length: 10
v_call: TRBV29-1
cdr3_aa: SVAEGNYGYT

cdr3_length: 14
v_call: TRBV20-1
cdr3_aa: SAREPSGGRTDTQY

cdr3_length: 12
v_call: TRBV7-2
cdr3_aa: ASSLGGPTETQY

cdr3_length: 12
v_call: TRBV4-1
cdr3_aa: ASSQDKWGAEAF

cdr3_length: 16
v_call: TRBV4-3
cdr3_aa: ASSQDGYGTTKLNEQF

cdr3_length: 13
v_call: TRBV3-1
cdr3_aa: ASSVNRDSKTAQY

cdr3_length: 14
v_call: TRBV20-1
cdr3_aa: SAPINGGLRRETQY

cdr3_length: 12
v_call: TRBV4-1
cdr3_aa: ASSQGFGSGRLY

cdr3_length: 14
v_call: TRBV4-3
cdr3_aa: ASSQERVGRVGTQY

cdr3_length: 12
v_call: TRBV28
cdr3_aa: ASSLKAGEDTQY

cdr3_length: 13
v_call: TRBV27
cdr3_aa: ASSLSTGANSPLH

cdr3_length: 11
v_call: TRBV4-1
cdr3_aa: ASSQGAGNEQF

cdr3_length: 13
v_call: TRBV7-8
cdr3_aa: ASRPDRGLTDTQY

cdr3_length: 13
v_call: TRBV2
cdr3_aa: ASSEARIQGEKLF

cdr3_length: 13
v_call: TRBV5-1
cdr3_aa: ASSLVGRSLDGYT

cdr3_length: 13
v_call: TRBV27
cdr3_aa: ASKRGQGPYNEQF

cdr3_length: 13
v_call: TRBV7-2
cdr3_aa: ASSRGDSLSYEQY

cdr3_length: 12
v_call: TRBV6-7
cdr3_aa: ASSYGTDNEKLF